A selection of T cell receptor beta chains follows, all from one sample in a study of T cell responses to AZD1222 COVID-19 vaccine. The data were produced by immunoSEQ multiplex PCR, yet TCRdb's version contains in-frame clones alone and is incomplete. This table has some 150,000 clones, around 91% appearing once. Source: peripheral blood, taken on day 0 of AZD1222 vaccination. Every receptor here comes from an adult in good health. Both conserved end residues are part of each CDR3. Each record gives: CDR3 protein, V gene, CDR3 length, clone size. The size entry is marked missing in some rows and otherwise reads once, few, many or a size class.

CDR3: CASSPPGQGVGNTIYF
V: TRBV5-5
length: 16
size: .

CDR3: CASSFEGGSIGYTF
V: TRBV28
length: 14
size: .

CDR3: CASSSDRGGYGYTF
V: TRBV5-1
length: 14
size: .

CDR3: CASFGWSQNYGYTF
V: TRBV27
length: 14
size: .

CDR3: CASSLPTEAFF
V: TRBV5-5
length: 11
size: .

CDR3: CASSFRPPTSGAGELFF
V: TRBV7-2
length: 17
size: once

CDR3: CAWTDGNYGYTF
V: TRBV30
length: 12
size: .

CDR3: CASSRDWAGGTDTQYF
V: TRBV28
length: 16
size: .

CDR3: CASTLGHMNTEAFF
V: TRBV6-5
length: 14
size: once

CDR3: CASSPTASYGYTF
V: TRBV7-2
length: 13
size: once

CDR3: CASSRSARFEPNSPLHF
V: TRBV14
length: 17
size: once

CDR3: CASSQGQGSELFF
V: TRBV6-5
length: 13
size: .

CDR3: CASSHHLGQGRGSNQPQHF
V: TRBV4-1
length: 19
size: .

CDR3: CASSLEEVAYEQYF
V: TRBV5-4
length: 14
size: .

CDR3: CATSRVPTGETQYF
V: TRBV15
length: 14
size: .

CDR3: CASSSVGGYEQYF
V: TRBV27
length: 13
size: .

CDR3: CASSLVGASGGVNTGELFF
V: TRBV7-8
length: 19
size: .

CDR3: CAWSVYRPRDGNTIYF
V: TRBV30
length: 16
size: .

CDR3: CASSQEQTGNPEAFF
V: TRBV3-1/TRBV3-2
length: 15
size: .

CDR3: CASSLVQGTYEQYF
V: TRBV28
length: 14
size: .

CDR3: CASSTAQRSANYGYTF
V: TRBV7-9
length: 16
size: .

CDR3: CASAPPGRNYGYTF
V: TRBV2
length: 14
size: .

CDR3: CASSPGTDTNYGYTF
V: TRBV16
length: 15
size: .

CDR3: CASTTGRATYEKLFF
V: TRBV5-1
length: 15
size: once

CDR3: CASSSSGTSGYNEQFF
V: TRBV7-9
length: 16
size: .

CDR3: CASSLANRGIYQPQHF
V: TRBV7-8
length: 16
size: .

CDR3: CASSFLRDNYGYTF
V: TRBV27
length: 14
size: once

CDR3: CASSQEETRTGTYGYTF
V: TRBV4-1
length: 17
size: .

CDR3: CASSLYSNQPQHF
V: TRBV4-2
length: 13
size: .

CDR3: CASSQVGEQYF
V: TRBV28
length: 11
size: .

CDR3: CASSMKSWRLTDNEQFF
V: TRBV19
length: 17
size: .

CDR3: CAIGTGGNSGNTIYF
V: TRBV10-3
length: 15
size: once

CDR3: CASSDPGQGNGELFF
V: TRBV5-8
length: 15
size: .

CDR3: CASSLDGNQPQHF
V: TRBV7-8
length: 13
size: .

CDR3: CASSLGVTEAFF
V: TRBV7-9
length: 12
size: .

CDR3: CASSRRAGAKSDTQYF
V: TRBV5-1
length: 16
size: .

CDR3: CASSPRPGPSYEQYF
V: TRBV4-1
length: 15
size: .

CDR3: CASSPRREGSRAYEQYF
V: TRBV11-2
length: 17
size: .

CDR3: CASSYYGGYTF
V: TRBV6-5
length: 11
size: .

CDR3: CASSPLAGASYEQYF
V: TRBV9
length: 15
size: once

CDR3: CASGGNTEAFF
V: TRBV2
length: 11
size: .

CDR3: CASSKTGYSPIQFF
V: TRBV11-2
length: 14
size: .

CDR3: CASSLALVANYGYTF
V: TRBV7-9
length: 15
size: .

CDR3: CASSIGTASNQPQHF
V: TRBV19
length: 15
size: .

CDR3: CASSRSGGLVEAFF
V: TRBV3-1/TRBV3-2
length: 14
size: .

CDR3: CASSFITGELFF
V: TRBV7-9
length: 12
size: few

CDR3: CASSGDRRSNQPQHF
V: TRBV27
length: 15
size: .

CDR3: CASSSTPGRATNEKLFF
V: TRBV18
length: 17
size: .